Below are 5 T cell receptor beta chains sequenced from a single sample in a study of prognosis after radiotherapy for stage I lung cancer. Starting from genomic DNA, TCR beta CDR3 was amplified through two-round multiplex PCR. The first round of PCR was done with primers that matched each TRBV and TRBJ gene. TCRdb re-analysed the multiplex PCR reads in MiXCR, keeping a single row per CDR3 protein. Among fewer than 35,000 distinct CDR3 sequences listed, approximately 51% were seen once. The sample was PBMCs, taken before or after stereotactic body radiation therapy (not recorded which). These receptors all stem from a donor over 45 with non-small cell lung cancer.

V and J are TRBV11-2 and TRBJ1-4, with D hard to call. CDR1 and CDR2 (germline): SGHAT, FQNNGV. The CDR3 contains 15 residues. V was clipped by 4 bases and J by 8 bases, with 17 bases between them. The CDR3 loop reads CASSSSGQLDEKLFF. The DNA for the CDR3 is TGTGCCAGCAGCTCTAGCGGTCAGTTAGACGAAAAACTGTTTTTT.

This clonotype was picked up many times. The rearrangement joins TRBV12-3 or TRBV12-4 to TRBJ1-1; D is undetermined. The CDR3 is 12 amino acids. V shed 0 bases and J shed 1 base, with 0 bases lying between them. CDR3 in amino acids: CASSLANTEAFF. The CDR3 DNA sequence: TGTGCCAGCAGTTTAGCGAACACTGAAGCTTTCTTT.

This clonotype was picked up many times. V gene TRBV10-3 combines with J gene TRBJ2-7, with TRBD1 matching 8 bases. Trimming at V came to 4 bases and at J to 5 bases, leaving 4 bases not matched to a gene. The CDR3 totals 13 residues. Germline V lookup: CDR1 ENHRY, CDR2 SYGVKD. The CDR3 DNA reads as TGTGCCATCAGTGGTGGACAGGGACACGAGCAGTACTTC. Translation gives CAISGGQGHEQYF.

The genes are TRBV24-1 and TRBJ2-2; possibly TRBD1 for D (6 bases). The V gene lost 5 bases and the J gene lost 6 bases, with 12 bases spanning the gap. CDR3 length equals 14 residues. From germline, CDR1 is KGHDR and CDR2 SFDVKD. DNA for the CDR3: TGTGCCACCAGTGGGAGACAGGTCTCCGGGGAGCTGTTTTTT. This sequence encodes CATSGRQVSGELFF.

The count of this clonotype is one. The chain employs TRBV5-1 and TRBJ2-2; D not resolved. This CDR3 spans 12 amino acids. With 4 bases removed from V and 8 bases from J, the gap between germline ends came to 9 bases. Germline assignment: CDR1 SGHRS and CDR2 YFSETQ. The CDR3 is CASSPTGGELFF. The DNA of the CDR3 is TGCGCCAGCAGCCCAACCGGAGGGGAGCTGTTTTTT.